This T cell receptor beta chain was recovered during a study of cytomegalovirus exposure and HLA in healthy donors. V lost 5 bases, J lost 2 bases, and 13 bases lay in between. Germline V gives CDR1 SGHAT, CDR2 FQNNGV. The CDR3 consists of 15 residues. Both 60 Vbeta primers and 13 Jbeta primers went into the PCR. Some clones are missing from TCRdb's copy, which holds only in-frame ones; the method was immunoSEQ multiplex PCR. The sample contains 200,000 to 250,000 clones, almost 80% of which appear only once. The TCR was taken from a male donor in good health and CMV-seronegative. The sample was PBMCs. The chain joins TRBV11-2 to TRBJ1-3, with D possibly being TRBD1 (6 bases). The CDR3 loop reads CASSGRGSPGNTIYF. The CDR3 DNA follows: TGTGCCAGCAGCGGCAGGGGCTCCCCTGGAAACACCATATATTTT. Full variable domain (rest looked up from reference TRBV11-2 and TRBJ1-3): EAGVAQSPRYKIIEKRQSVAFWCNPISGHATLYWYQQILGQGPKLLIQFQNNGVVDDSQLPKDRFSAERLKGVDSTLKIQPAKLEDSAVYLCASSGRGSPGNTIYFGEGSWLTVV.